Described below is a single T cell receptor beta chain sequence and its context. What it recognizes is unknown. These data are taken from a study of T cell responses to AZD1222 COVID-19 vaccine. Across the whole study: Pooling covered second doses at about 4 or about 12 weeks. Study-level points and caveats: Seropositivity was recorded at baseline in only 6 or 7 AZD1222 recipients.

TCRdb's copy holds only in-frame clones and misses some; the assay was immunoSEQ multiplex PCR. The sample includes roughly 70,000 clones, roughly 89% of them seen just once. CDR3 size: 15 residues. Germline assignment: CDR1 KGHDR and CDR2 SFDVKD. V gave up 5 bases and J gave up 3 bases, with 15 bases separating them. Sequenced material: peripheral blood, taken on day 0 of AZD1222 vaccination. V is TRBV24-1 and J is TRBJ1-2; tentative D call: TRBD1 (5 bases). This receptor was taken from an adult in good health. The CDR3 bases are TGTGCCACCAGTGGAGGGTCGGGCAGGGACTATGGCTACACCTTC. It encodes CATSGGSGRDYGYTF.